This TCR beta chain is drawn from a study of OX40 agonist ivuxolimab in advanced cancers. Germline CDR1 is SGHNT and CDR2 is YENEEA. This CDR3 spans 12 amino acids. Trimming cost V 10 bases and J 4 bases, with 11 bases left between them. Autoimmune disease history or systemic immunosuppression barred patients. TCRdb's table, derived via immunoSEQ multiplex PCR, lists solely in-frame clones and lacks some. The table records about 70,000 clones, roughly four fifths of them present only once. The study, taken as a whole, reports: At 0.1 to 3.0 mg/kg, CD4+ and CD8+ blood T cells expanded clonally by week 6.

Notes on this clone: The target antigen is unknown.

The receptor comes from an adult with an advanced solid tumor such as melanoma, head and neck, liver or kidney cancer. The V and J genes are TRBV11-3 and TRBJ1-5; no definite D call. This specimen was CD4+ or CD8+ T cells sorted from blood, taken in a trial of the OX40 agonist ivuxolimab. CDR3 coding DNA: TGTGCCAAGGATTGGGCGAATCAGCCCCAGCATTTT. It specifies CAKDWANQPQHF.